Below are 10 T cell receptor beta chains sequenced from a single sample in a study of blood T cell repertoires in COVID-19. The repertoire was sequenced with immunoSEQ multiplex PCR; TCRdb's copy has only in-frame clones and lacks some. The table lists 99,000 or so clones, around 81% of them singletons. Sequencing input: peripheral blood. These TCRs come from a woman in her seventies with acute or convalescent COVID-19.

This clone has just a few counts. V gene TRBV28 combines with J gene TRBJ2-7; 9 nucleotides agree with TRBD1. V trimming: 8 bases; J trimming: 1 base; junction bases outside the gene matches: 3. CDR1 is MDHEN and CDR2 is SYDVKM in the germline V gene. This CDR3 has 13 residues. CDR3 nucleotide sequence: TGTGCCAGCCGCGGGACAGGGTCCTACGAGCAGTACTTC. Translated, it gives CASRGTGSYEQYF.

This clone was found a few times. The chain is built from TRBV29-1 and TRBJ2-7; 9 bases align to TRBD1. Germline V gives CDR1 SQVTM, CDR2 ANQGSEA. The trim removed 6 bases at V and 6 bases at J, leaving 12 bases unmatched. This CDR3 comprises 14 residues. The CDR3: CSVTPLDRGAEQYF. CDR3 nucleotides: TGCAGCGTGACACCCCTAGACAGGGGGGCCGAGCAGTACTTC.

The chain combines TRBV18 with TRBJ1-2; TRBD1 agrees at 10 bases. V trimming: 2 bases; J trimming: 2 bases; junction bases outside the gene matches: 2. The CDR3 sequence is 15 residues long. Germline loops: CDR1 KGHSH, CDR2 LQKENI. The CDR3 DNA reads as TGTGCCAGCTCACCAGAGACAGGGGGCAACTATGGCTACACCTTC. Protein: CASSPETGGNYGYTF.

This chain joins TRBV6-5 and TRBJ1-1; D gene uncertain. This CDR3 comprises 15 residues. Germline lookup yields CDR1 MNHEY and CDR2 SVGAGI. Between the trimmed V and J ends, which lost 0 bases and 5 bases, there was a span of 13 bases. CDR3 DNA sequence: TGTGCCAGCAGTTACTCGAGAGTTCCCGGGACTGAAGCTTTCTTT. It yields the protein CASSYSRVPGTEAFF.

V gene TRBV7-8 combines with J gene TRBJ1-1; maybe TRBD1 (5 bases). The CDR3 consists of 14 residues. Looked up from germline, CDR1 is SGHVS and CDR2 is FQNEAQ. The germline V and J ends were trimmed by 5 bases and 4 bases, with 14 bases remaining between them. The CDR3 reads CASSVGGSGTEAFF. DNA of the CDR3: TGTGCCAGCAGCGTGGGGGGGTCTGGCACTGAAGCTTTCTTT.

The J gene is TRBJ1-2, the V gene TRBV4-3, with TRBD1 identical over 7 bases. The V segment lost 4 bases and the J segment 8 bases; nucleotides outside the gene matches: 10. The length of the CDR3 is 14 residues. The germline CDR1 and CDR2 sequences are LGHNA and YSLEER. This CDR3 is CASSPYRDSRGYTF. The CDR3 DNA reads as TGCGCCAGCAGCCCGTACCGGGACAGTCGCGGCTACACCTTC.

This chain connects TRBV9 to TRBJ2-7; perhaps TRBD1 as D (5 bases). The CDR3 is made up of 13 amino acids. Germline V lookup: CDR1 SGDLS, CDR2 YYNGEE. Trimming removed 0 bases at V and 5 bases at J, with 9 bases between. Written as DNA, the CDR3 is TGTGCCAGCAGCGTAGGGTCCAGGGACGAGCAGTACTTC. Residues: CASSVGSRDEQYF.

This rearrangement joins TRBV19 to TRBJ2-3; TRBD2 aligns across 10 bases. The CDR3 is made up of 17 amino acids. Germline CDR1 is LNHDA and CDR2 is SQIVND (reference sequence). Unmatched junction bases numbered 9, after V lost 5 bases and J lost 1 base. CDR3 coding DNA: TGTGCCAGTAGTCTCAACCCCGGGACTAGCGGCACAGATACGCAGTATTTT. This encodes CASSLNPGTSGTDTQYF.

CDR3 protein: CASSMFSSYNEQFF. The CDR3, as DNA: TGTGCCAGCAGCATGTTCAGCTCCTACAATGAGCAGTTCTTC. V usage is TRBV21-1 and J usage is TRBJ2-1; TRBD1, the table's D call, lacks a check against the DNA. TRBV21-1 is described as a pseudogene. The CDR3 length is 14 residues.

The gene calls are TRBV7-9 and TRBJ2-1, with 7 bases that match TRBD2. The CDR3 extends over 15 amino acids. Germline CDR1 is SEHNR and CDR2 is FQNEAQ (reference sequence). J gave up 2 bases and V 2 bases, and 3 bases lay outside the gene matches. CDR3: CASSLMSGTYNEQFF. CDR3 coding DNA: TGTGCCAGCAGCTTAATGAGCGGGACCTACAATGAGCAGTTCTTC.